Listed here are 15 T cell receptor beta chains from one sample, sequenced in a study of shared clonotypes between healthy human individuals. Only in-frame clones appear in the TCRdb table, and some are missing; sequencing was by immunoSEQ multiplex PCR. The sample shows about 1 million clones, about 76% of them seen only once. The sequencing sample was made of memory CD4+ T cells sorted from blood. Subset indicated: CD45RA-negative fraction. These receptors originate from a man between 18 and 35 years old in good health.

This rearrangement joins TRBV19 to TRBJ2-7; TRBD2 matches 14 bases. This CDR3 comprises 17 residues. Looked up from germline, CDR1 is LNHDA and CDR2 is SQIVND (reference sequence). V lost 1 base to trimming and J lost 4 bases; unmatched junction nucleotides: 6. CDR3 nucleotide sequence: TGTGCCAGTAGTATAGCCGGGACTAGCGGGAGTATTTACGAGCAGTACTTC. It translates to CASSIAGTSGSIYEQYF.

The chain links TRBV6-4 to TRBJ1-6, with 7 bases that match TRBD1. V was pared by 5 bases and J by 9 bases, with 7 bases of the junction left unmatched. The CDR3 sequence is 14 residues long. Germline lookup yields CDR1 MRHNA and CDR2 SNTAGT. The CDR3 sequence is CASSRQGDTSPLHF. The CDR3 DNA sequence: TGTGCCAGCAGTAGACAGGGAGATACTTCACCCCTCCACTTT.

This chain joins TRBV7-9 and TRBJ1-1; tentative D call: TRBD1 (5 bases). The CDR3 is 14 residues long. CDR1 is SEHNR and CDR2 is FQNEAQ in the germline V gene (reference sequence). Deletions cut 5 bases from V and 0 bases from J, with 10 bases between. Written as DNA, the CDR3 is TGTGCCAGCAGCATCGGGACTATGAACACTGAAGCTTTCTTT. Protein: CASSIGTMNTEAFF.

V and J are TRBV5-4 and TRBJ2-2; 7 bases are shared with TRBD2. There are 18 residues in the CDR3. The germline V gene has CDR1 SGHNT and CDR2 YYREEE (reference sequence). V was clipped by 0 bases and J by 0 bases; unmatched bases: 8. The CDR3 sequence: CASSLAAGRGTNTGELFF. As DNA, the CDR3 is TGTGCCAGCAGCTTGGCAGCGGGACGAGGGACGAACACCGGGGAGCTGTTTTTT.

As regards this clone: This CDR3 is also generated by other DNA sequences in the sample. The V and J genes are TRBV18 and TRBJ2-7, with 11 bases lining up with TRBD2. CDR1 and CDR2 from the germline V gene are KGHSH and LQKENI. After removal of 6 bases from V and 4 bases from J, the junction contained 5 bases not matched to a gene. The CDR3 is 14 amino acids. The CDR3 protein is CASSPTSGSYEQYF. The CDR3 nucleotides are TGTGCCAGCTCTCCCACTAGCGGGAGTTACGAGCAGTACTTC.

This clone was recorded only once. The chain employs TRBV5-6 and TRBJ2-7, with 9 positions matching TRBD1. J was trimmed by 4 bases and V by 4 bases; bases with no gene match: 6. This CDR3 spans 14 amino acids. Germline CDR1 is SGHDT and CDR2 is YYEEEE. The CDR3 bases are TGTGCCAGCAGCGACCGGGACAGGGAATACGAGCAGTACTTC. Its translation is CASSDRDREYEQYF.

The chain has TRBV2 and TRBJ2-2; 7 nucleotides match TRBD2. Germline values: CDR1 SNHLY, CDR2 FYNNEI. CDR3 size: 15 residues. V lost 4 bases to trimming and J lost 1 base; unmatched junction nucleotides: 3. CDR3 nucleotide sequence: TGTGCCAGCAGTGGGGAGGGGTTGAACACCGGGGAGCTGTTTTTT. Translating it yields CASSGEGLNTGELFF.

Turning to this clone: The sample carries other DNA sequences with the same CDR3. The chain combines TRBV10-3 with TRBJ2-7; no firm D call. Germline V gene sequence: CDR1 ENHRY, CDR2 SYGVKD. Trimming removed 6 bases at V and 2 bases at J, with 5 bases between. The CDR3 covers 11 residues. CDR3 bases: TGTGCCATCAGGGGAACCTACGAGCAGTACTTC. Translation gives CAIRGTYEQYF.

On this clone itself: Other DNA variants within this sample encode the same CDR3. The CDR3 spells CASSPGTGEVKLFF. DNA of the CDR3: TGCGCCAGCAGCCCCGGGACAGGAGAGGTGAAACTGTTTTTT. The chain couples TRBV5-1 to TRBJ1-4, with 8 bases that match TRBD1. The CDR3 extends over 14 amino acids. V dropped 4 bases and J dropped 11; count of bases not matched to a gene: 10. Germline assignment: CDR1 SGHRS and CDR2 YFSETQ.

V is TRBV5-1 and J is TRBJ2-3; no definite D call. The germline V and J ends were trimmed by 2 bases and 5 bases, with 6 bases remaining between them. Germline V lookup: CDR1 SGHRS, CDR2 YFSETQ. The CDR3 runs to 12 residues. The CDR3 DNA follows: TGCGCCAGCAGCTTCTTCCTAGATACGCAGTATTTT. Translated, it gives CASSFFLDTQYF.

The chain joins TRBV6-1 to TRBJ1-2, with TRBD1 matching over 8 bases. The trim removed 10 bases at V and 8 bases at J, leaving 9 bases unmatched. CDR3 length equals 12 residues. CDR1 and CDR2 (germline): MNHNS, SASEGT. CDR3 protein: CATQGARRGYTF. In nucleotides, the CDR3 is TGTGCCACCCAGGGGGCGCGGAGGGGCTACACCTTC.

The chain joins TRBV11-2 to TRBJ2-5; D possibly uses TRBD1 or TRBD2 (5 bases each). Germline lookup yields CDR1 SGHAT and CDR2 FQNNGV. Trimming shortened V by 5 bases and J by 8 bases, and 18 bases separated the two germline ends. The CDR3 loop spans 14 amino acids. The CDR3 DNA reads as TGTGCCAGCAGCCCGGGGTTTAGGGGTCAAACCCAGTACTTC. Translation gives CASSPGFRGQTQYF. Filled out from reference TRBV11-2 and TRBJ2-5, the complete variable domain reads EAGVAQSPRYKIIEKRQSVAFWCNPISGHATLYWYQQILGQGPKLLIQFQNNGVVDDSQLPKDRFSAERLKGVDSTLKIQPAKLEDSAVYLCASSPGFRGQTQYFGPGTRLLVL.

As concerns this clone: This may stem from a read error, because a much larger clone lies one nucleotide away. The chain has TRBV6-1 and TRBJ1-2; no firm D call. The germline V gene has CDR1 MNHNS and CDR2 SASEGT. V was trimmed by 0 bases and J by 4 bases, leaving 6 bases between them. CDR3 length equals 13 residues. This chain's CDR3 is CASSEAVGYGYTF. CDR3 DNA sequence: TGTGCCAGCAGTGAAGCGGTGGGCTATGGCTACACCTTC.

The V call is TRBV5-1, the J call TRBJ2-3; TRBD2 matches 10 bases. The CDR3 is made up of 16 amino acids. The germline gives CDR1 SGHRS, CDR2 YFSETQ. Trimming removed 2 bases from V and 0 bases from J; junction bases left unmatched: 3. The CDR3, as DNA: TGCGCCAGCAGCTTACTAGCGGGATCTAGCACAGATACGCAGTATTTT. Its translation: CASSLLAGSSTDTQYF.

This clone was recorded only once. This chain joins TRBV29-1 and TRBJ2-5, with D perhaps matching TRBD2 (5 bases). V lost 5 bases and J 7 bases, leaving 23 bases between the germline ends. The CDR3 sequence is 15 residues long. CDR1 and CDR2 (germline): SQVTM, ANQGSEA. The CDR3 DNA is TGCAGCGTTCAATCGGCCGCACTAGTGGTCGGGACCCAGTACTTC. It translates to CSVQSAALVVGTQYF.